This TCR beta chain was obtained from a study of T cells in Graves' hyperthyroidism and ophthalmopathy. Template material for amplifying TCR beta CDR3 regions consisted of RNA transcripts. A first-round RT-PCR of the TCR CDR3 used the HTBI primer set. TCRdb independently ran MiXCR on the multiplex PCR reads; one entry per CDR3 protein. The sample holds approximately 360,000 distinct CDR3 sequences, around 25% seen once. The sequencing sample was made of blood. The sequence derives from a man aged 50 to 59 with Graves' hyperthyroidism.

Written as DNA, the CDR3 is TGTGCCAGCAAGCCCGGGACAGGGACAGATACGCAGTATTTT. Its translation: CASKPGTGTDTQYF. The chain has TRBV2 and TRBJ2-3; 9 bases align to TRBD1. CDR3 length: 14 residues. The J segment lost 3 bases and the V segment lost 7 bases, leaving 5 bases of the junction unmatched. The germline CDR1 and CDR2 sequences are SNHLY and FYNNEI.